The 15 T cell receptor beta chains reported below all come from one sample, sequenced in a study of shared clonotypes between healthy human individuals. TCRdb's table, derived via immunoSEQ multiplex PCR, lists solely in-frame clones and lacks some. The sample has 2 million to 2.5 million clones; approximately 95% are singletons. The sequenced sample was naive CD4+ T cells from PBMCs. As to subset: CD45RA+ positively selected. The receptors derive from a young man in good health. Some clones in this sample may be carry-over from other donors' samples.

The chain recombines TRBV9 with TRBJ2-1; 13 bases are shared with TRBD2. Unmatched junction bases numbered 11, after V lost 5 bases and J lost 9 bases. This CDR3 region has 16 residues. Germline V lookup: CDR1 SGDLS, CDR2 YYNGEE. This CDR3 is CASSQWTSGRRSEQFF. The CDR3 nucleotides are TGTGCCAGCAGTCAGTGGACTAGCGGGAGACGAAGTGAGCAGTTCTTC. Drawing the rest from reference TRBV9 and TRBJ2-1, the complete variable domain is DSGVTQTPKHLITATGQRVTLRCSPRSGDLSVYWYQQSLDQGLQFLIQYYNGEERAKGNILERFSAQQFPDLHSELNLSSLELGDSALYFCASSQWTSGRRSEQFFGPGTRLTVL.

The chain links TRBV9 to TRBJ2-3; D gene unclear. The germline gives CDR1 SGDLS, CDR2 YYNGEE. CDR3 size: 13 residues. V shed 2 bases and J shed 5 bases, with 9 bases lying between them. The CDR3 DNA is TGTGCCAGCAGCGTTGGCAACAGAGATACGCAGTATTTT. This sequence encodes CASSVGNRDTQYF.

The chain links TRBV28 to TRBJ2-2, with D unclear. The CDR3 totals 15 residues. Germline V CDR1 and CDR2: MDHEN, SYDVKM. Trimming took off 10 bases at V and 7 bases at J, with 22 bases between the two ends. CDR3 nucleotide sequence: TGTGCCACCAAGCCCCCGGGCCTACCTTTCGGGGAGCTGTTTTTT. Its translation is CATKPPGLPFGELFF.

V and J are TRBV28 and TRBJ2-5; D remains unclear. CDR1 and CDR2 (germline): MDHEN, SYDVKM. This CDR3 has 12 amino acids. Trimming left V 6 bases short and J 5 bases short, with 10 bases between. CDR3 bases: TGTGCCAGCAGCTTCATGGGGGAGACCCAGTACTTC. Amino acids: CASSFMGETQYF.

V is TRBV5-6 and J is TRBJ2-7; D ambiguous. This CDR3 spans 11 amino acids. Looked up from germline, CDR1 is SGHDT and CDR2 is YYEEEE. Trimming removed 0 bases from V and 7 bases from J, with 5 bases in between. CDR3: CASSLAAEQYF. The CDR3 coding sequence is TGTGCCAGCAGCTTGGCGGCGGAGCAGTACTTC.

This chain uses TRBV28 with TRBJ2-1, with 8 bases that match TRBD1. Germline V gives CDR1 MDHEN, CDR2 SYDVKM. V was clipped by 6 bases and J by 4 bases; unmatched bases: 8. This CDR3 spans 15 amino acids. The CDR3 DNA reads TGTGCCAGCAGACAGGGGGGATTCCTTTACAATGAGCAGTTCTTC. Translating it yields CASRQGGFLYNEQFF.

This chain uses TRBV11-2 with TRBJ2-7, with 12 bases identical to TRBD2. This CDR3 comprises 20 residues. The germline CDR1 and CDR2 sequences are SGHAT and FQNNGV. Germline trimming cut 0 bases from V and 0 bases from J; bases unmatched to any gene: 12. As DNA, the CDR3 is TGTGCCAGCAGCTTAGATCAGGTACTAGCGGGAGGTTTGAGCTCCTACGAGCAGTACTTC. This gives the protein CASSLDQVLAGGLSSYEQYF.

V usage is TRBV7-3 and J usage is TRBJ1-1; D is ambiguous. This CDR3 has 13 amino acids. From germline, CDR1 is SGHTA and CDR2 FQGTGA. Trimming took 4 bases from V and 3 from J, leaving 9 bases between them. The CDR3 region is CASSSYTDTEAFF. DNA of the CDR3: TGTGCCAGCAGCTCGTACACGGACACTGAAGCTTTCTTT.

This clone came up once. The DNA of the CDR3 is TGTGCCAGCAGCTTACTAGCGGGAGTCGGAGAGACCCAGTACTTC. Translation: CASSLLAGVGETQYF. This rearrangement joins TRBV7-3 to TRBJ2-5, with 10 bases aligning to TRBD2. CDR3 length: 15 amino acids. The germline CDR1 and CDR2 sequences are SGHTA and FQGTGA. J lost 4 bases, V lost 2 bases, and 4 bases had no gene match.

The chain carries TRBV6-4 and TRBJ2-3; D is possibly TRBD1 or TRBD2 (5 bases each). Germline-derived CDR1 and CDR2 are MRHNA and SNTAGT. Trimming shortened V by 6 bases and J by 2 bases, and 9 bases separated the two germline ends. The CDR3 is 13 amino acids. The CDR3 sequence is CASSRDHTDTQYF. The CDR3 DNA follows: TGTGCCAGCAGCAGGGACCACACAGATACGCAGTATTTT.

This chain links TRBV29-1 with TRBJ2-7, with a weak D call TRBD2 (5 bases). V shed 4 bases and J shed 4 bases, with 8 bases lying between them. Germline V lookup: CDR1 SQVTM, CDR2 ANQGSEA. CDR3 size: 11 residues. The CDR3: CSVGERYEQYF. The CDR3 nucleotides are TGCAGCGTTGGGGAGCGTTACGAGCAGTACTTC.

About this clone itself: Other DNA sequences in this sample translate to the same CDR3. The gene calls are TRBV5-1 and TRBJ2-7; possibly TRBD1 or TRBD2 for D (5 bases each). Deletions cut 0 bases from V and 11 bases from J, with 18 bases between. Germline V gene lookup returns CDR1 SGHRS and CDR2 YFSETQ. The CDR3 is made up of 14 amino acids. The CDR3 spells CASSLDGTDSSEYF. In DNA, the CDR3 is TGCGCCAGCAGCTTGGACGGGACGGATTCATCAGAGTACTTC.

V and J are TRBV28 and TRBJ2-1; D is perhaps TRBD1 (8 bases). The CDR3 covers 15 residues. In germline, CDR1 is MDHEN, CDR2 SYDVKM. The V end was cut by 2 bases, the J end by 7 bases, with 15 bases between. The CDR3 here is CASSLSGTGVNEQFF. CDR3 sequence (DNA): TGTGCCAGCAGTTTAAGCGGGACAGGTGTAAATGAGCAGTTCTTC. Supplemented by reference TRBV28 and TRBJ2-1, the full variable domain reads DVKVTQSSRYLVKRTGEKVFLECVQDMDHENMFWYRQDPGLGLRLIYFSYDVKMKEKGDIPEGYSVSREKKERFSLILESASTNQTSMYLCASSLSGTGVNEQFFGPGTRLTVL.

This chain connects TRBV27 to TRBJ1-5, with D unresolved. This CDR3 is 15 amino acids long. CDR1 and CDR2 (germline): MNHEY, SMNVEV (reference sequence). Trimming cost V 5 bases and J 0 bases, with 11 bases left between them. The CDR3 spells CASSPLSISNQPQHF. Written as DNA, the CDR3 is TGTGCCAGCAGTCCACTCTCCATTAGCAATCAGCCCCAGCATTTT.

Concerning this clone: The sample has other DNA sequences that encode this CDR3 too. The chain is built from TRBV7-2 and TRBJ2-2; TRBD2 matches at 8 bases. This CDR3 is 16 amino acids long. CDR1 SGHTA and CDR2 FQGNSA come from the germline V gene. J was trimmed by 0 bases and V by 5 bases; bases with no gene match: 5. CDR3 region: CASSLTSGANTGELFF. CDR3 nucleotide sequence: TGTGCCAGCAGCCTAACTAGCGGAGCGAACACCGGGGAGCTGTTTTTT.